This TCR beta chain was captured by sequencing in a study of monozygotic twins with inflammatory bowel disease. Each CDR3 protein gets one entry in TCRdb, which reprocessed the 5' RACE reads and gives no DNA. The table counts roughly 160,000 distinct CDR3 sequences; around 7.2% lies in the top ten. This CDR3 region has 14 residues. Germline V CDR1 and CDR2: DFQATT, SNEGSKA (reference sequence). The rearrangement uses TRBV20-1 and TRBJ2-1; TCRdb's D call of TRBD2 is untestable without DNA. Sequencing was done on a sample of blood. This TCR was sampled from a human donor with ulcerative colitis or Crohn's disease, or a healthy co-twin of an affected twin (not recorded which). The CDR3 region is CSAAGVGPYNEQFF.